Listed here are 3 T cell receptor beta chains from one sample, sequenced in a study of regulatory T cells in long-lasting Graves disease. The authors built TCR beta libraries using iRepertoire HTBI primers and Arm-PCR of CDR3 regions. TCRdb re-called the multiplex PCR reads through MiXCR, storing one row per CDR3 protein. The sample has some 370,000 distinct CDR3 sequences; 12% are singletons. Time point indicated: newly diagnosed GD, antithyroid drugs for less than 3 months. RNA from PBMCs was the source of the TCR library. The same data also went into a second study, on T cells in Graves' hyperthyroidism and ophthalmopathy.

The starting material was peripheral blood mononuclear cells (PBMCs), obtained at new diagnosis, from a patient treated with antithyroid drugs. The receptors stem from a woman under 30 with Graves disease.

There are many counts of this clonotype. The chain has TRBV7-9 and TRBJ2-1; D possibly uses TRBD1 or TRBD2 (5 bases each). V gave up 8 bases and J gave up 10 bases, with 15 bases separating them. Germline V gives CDR1 SEHNR, CDR2 FQNEAQ (reference sequence). The CDR3 has 12 residues. The CDR3 DNA sequence: TGTGCCAGCGAGGCTTCGAGGGGAGAGCAGTTCTTC. Encoded protein: CASEASRGEQFF.

This clonotype was picked up many times. CDR3 sequence: CASTADSGNTIYF. Written as DNA, the CDR3 is TGTGCCAGCACGGCAGACTCTGGAAACACCATATATTTT. This chain uses TRBV2 with TRBJ1-3; D is ambiguous. The germline V gene encodes CDR1 SNHLY and CDR2 FYNNEI. CDR3 length: 13 amino acids. Trimming stripped 7 bases from V and 0 bases from J, with 7 bases between.

This clonotype was counted at least ten times. The CDR3 reads CATSSRREDQETQYF. The CDR3 DNA sequence: TGTGCCACCAGCAGTCGGCGGGAGGACCAAGAGACCCAGTACTTC. The chain is built from TRBV15 and TRBJ2-5; 8 nucleotides line up with TRBD2. Looked up from germline, CDR1 is LNHNV and CDR2 is YYDKDF (reference sequence). The CDR3 spans 15 residues. Trimming took 3 bases from V and 0 from J; bases not matched to a gene: 3.